This TCR beta chain was captured by sequencing in a study of OX40 agonist ivuxolimab in advanced cancers. With 5 bases clipped from V and 3 bases from J, the junction kept 12 bases outside the gene matches. Germline V lookup: CDR1 SGHVS, CDR2 FQNEAQ. The CDR3 runs 18 residues. A note on this clone: The antigen remains undetermined.

Study results and caveats: Low normalized clonal expansion also occurred in some nonresponding patients. In CD8+ T cells, expanded clones were on average more numerous than in CD4+. Clonal expansion was among the lowest in partial responders at 0.1-3.0 mg/kg, especially CD8+.

Profiling relied on immunoSEQ multiplex PCR, and the TCRdb table lists in-frame clones only, not all of them. This sample has around 60,000 clones, with 75% to 85% found just once. The sequencing here drew on CD4+ or CD8+ T cells sorted from blood, taken in a trial of the OX40 agonist ivuxolimab. The chain couples TRBV7-8 to TRBJ2-1; 11 nucleotides match TRBD2. The source is an adult with an advanced solid tumor such as melanoma, head and neck, liver or kidney cancer. This chain's CDR3 is CASSLSGGTSGGYNEQFF. CDR3 nucleotides: TGTGCCAGCAGCCTAAGCGGGGGGACTAGCGGTGGCTACAATGAGCAGTTCTTC.